These 4 T cell receptor beta chains were all obtained from the same sample, sequenced in a study of T cells after yellow fever vaccination. TCRdb itself ran the 5' RACE reads through MiXCR, one entry per CDR3 protein. The sample lists 150,000 or so distinct CDR3 sequences, roughly 9% occurring once. Source: CD8+ T cells sorted from PBMCs, taken 45 days after the yellow fever booster vaccination. The origin of the receptors is a man in his late teens or twenties who received the YFV17D yellow fever vaccine.

The CDR3 bases are TGCAGCGTTCCTGACAGGTCGAACACTGAAGCTTTCTTT. This translates into CSVPDRSNTEAFF. This chain links TRBV29-1 with TRBJ1-1; D possibly corresponds to TRBD1 (6 bases). The CDR3 is made up of 13 amino acids. The germline CDR1 and CDR2 sequences are SQVTM and ANQGSEA. V was clipped by 5 bases and J by 1 base, with 11 bases between them.

The table lists this clonotype with a few counts. The V gene is TRBV7-8, the J gene TRBJ1-5; 7 bases agree with TRBD1. The germline CDR1 and CDR2 sequences are SGHVS and FQNEAQ. Trimming took 1 base from V and 5 from J; bases not matched to a gene: 5. The CDR3 spans 15 residues. The CDR3 is CASSLEAGGYQPQHF. Written as DNA, the CDR3 is TGTGCCAGCAGCTTAGAGGCAGGGGGGTATCAGCCCCAGCATTTT.

In this sample, this clonotype turned up a few times. The chain links TRBV7-2 to TRBJ1-5; D perhaps matches TRBD1 (6 bases). Per germline, CDR1 SGHTA and CDR2 FQGNSA. Trimming cost V 1 base and J 7 bases, with 14 bases left between them. This CDR3 has 15 residues. CDR3 nucleotide sequence: TGTGCCAGCAGCTTAGGTGGCAGGGGTGGGCAGCCCCAGCATTTT. Its protein product is CASSLGGRGGQPQHF.

This chain joins TRBV7-9 and TRBJ1-6; D is possibly TRBD1 (5 bases). The V gene's germline CDR1 is SEHNR and CDR2 FQNEAQ (reference sequence). The CDR3 consists of 14 residues. The DNA for the CDR3 is TGTGCAGGGGAGGCGGCTCCCGCGCTCTCACCCCTCCACTTT. Translation gives CAGEAAPALSPLHF.